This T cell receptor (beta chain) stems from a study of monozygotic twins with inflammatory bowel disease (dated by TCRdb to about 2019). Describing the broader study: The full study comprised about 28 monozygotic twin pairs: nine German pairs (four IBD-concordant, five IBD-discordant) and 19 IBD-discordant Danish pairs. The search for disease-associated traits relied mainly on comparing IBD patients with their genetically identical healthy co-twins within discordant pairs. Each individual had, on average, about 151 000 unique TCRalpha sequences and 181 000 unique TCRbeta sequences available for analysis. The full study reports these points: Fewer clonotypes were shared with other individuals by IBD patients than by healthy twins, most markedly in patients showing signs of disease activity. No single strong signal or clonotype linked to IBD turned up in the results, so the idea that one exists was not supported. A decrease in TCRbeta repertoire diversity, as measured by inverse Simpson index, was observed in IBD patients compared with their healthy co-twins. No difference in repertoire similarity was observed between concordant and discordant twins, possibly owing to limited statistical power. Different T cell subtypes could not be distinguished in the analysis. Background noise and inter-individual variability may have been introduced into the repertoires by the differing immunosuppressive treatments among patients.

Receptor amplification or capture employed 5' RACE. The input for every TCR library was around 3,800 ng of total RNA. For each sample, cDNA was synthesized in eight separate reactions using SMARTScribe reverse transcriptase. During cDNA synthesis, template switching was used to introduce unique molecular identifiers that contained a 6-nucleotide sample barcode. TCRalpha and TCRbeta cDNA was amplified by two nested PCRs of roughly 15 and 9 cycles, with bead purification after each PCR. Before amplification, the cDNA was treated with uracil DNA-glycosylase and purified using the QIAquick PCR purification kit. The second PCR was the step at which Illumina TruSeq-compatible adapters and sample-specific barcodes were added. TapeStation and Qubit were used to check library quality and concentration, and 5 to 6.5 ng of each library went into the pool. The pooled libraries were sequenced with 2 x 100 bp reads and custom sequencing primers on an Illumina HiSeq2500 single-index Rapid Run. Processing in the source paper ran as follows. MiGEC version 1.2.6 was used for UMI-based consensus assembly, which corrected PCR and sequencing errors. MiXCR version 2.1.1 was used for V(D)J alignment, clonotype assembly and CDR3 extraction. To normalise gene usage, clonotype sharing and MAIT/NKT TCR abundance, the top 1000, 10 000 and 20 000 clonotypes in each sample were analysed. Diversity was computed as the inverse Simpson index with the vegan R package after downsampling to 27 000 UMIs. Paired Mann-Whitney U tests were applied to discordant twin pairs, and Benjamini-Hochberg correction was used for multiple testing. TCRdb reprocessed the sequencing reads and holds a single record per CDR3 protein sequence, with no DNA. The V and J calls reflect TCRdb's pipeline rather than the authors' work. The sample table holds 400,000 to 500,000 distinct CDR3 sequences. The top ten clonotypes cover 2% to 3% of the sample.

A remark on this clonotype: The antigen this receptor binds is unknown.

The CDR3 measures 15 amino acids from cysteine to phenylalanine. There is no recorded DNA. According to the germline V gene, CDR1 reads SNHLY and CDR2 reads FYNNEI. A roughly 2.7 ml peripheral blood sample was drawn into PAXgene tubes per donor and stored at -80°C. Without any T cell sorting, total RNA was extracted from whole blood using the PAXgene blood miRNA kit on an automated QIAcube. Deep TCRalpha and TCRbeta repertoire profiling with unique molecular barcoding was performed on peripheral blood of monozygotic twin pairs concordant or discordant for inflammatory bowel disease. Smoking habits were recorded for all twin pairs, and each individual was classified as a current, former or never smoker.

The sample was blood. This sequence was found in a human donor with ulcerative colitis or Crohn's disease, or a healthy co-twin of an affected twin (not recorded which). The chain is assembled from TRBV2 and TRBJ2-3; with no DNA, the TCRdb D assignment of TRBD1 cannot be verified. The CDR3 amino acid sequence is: CASSPDRGRTDTQYF.